These 20 T cell receptor beta chains came from one sample sequenced in a study of CD8 T cells in Susac syndrome. Random hexamers primed reverse transcription of about 0.45 to 1 ug RNA. TCRdb re-called the immunoSEQ multiplex PCR reads through MiXCR, storing one row per CDR3 protein. In the table there are tens of thousands of distinct CDR3 sequences, nearly 95% of which are singletons. The sequenced sample consisted of CD8+ T cells from PBMCs. These receptors originate from a human donor with Susac syndrome.

This rearrangement joins TRBV12-3 or TRBV12-4 to TRBJ2-1; either TRBD1 or TRBD2 may supply D (5 bases each). The CDR3 contains 11 residues. Between the trimmed V and J ends, which lost 6 bases and 7 bases, there was a span of 7 bases. The CDR3 sequence: CASRGENEQFF. CDR3 coding DNA: TGTGCCAGCAGGGGGGAAAATGAGCAGTTCTTC.

The V gene is TRBV7-9, the J gene TRBJ2-7; 10 bases fit TRBD1. The CDR3 consists of 15 residues. The trim removed 5 bases at V and 4 bases at J, leaving 8 bases unmatched. CDR1 and CDR2 from the germline V gene are SEHNR and FQNEAQ (reference sequence). CDR3 coding DNA: TGTGCCAGCAGCCGGGACCGGGACAGGGGATACGAGCAGTACTTC. Its protein product is CASSRDRDRGYEQYF.

This chain uses TRBV18 with TRBJ1-1; unclear D gene. Germline lookup yields CDR1 KGHSH and CDR2 LQKENI. The CDR3 is 11 amino acids. V dropped 3 bases and J dropped 10 bases, with 9 bases sitting between them. CDR3 protein: CASSPKGRAFF. The CDR3 DNA is TGTGCCAGCTCACCTAAAGGGAGAGCTTTCTTT.

The CDR3 spells CASSPGDTNNQPQHF. CDR3 DNA: TGTGCCAGCAGTCCAGGGGACACCAACAATCAGCCCCAGCATTTT. V is TRBV12-3 or TRBV12-4 and J is TRBJ1-5, with a weak D call TRBD1 (6 bases). This CDR3 spans 15 amino acids. Trimming pared 5 bases from V and 3 bases from J, leaving 14 bases between.

This chain links TRBV28 with TRBJ2-5; D unresolved. From germline, CDR1 is MDHEN and CDR2 SYDVKM. The CDR3 runs 12 residues. V gave up 4 bases and J gave up 2 bases, with 5 bases separating them. The DNA of the CDR3 is TGTGCCAGCAGTTCCTATCAAGAGACCCAGTACTTC. Translated, it gives CASSSYQETQYF.

The count of this clonotype is one. This sequence joins TRBV27 and TRBJ2-7, with TRBD1 matching over 7 bases. The CDR3 has 16 residues. CDR1 is MNHEY, CDR2 SMNVEV, per germline (reference sequence). The ends lost 6 bases at V and 4 bases at J; junction bases unmatched: 15. CDR3 sequence: CASSGQAYGLGYEQYF. The CDR3 DNA reads as TGTGCCAGCAGCGGACAGGCCTACGGGTTGGGGTACGAGCAGTACTTC.

This chain joins TRBV5-1 and TRBJ2-4; D is uncertain. Germline V gene sequence: CDR1 SGHRS, CDR2 YFSETQ. The CDR3 has 12 amino acids. V shed 0 bases and J shed 9 bases, with 7 bases lying between them. For the CDR3, the DNA is TGCGCCAGCAGCTTGGCCCTTGGCATTCAGTACTTC. Translating gives CASSLALGIQYF. Full variable domain (outside the CDR3, taken from reference TRBV5-1 and TRBJ2-4): KAGVTQTPRYLIKTRGQQVTLSCSPISGHRSVSWYQQTPGQGLQFLFEYFSETQRNKGNFPGRFSGRQFSNSRSEMNVSTLELGDSALYLCASSLALGIQYFGAGTRLSVL.

The chain has TRBV7-9 and TRBJ2-1; D remains unclear. CDR3 length equals 12 residues. Germline V gene sequence: CDR1 SEHNR, CDR2 FQNEAQ (reference sequence). Trimming stripped 4 bases from V and 8 bases from J, with 9 bases between. In nucleotides, the CDR3 is TGTGCCAGCAGCTCCTGGTTAGATGAGCAGTTCTTC. It yields the protein CASSSWLDEQFF.

The chain joins TRBV7-9 to TRBJ2-7, with D maybe TRBD2 (5 bases). V was shortened by 1 base and J by 4 bases, with 11 bases between the two germline ends. The germline gives CDR1 SEHNR, CDR2 FQNEAQ (reference sequence). The CDR3 contains 14 residues. CDR3 in DNA: TGTGCCAGCAGCTTAGGAGAGAGGGAGTACGAGCAGTACTTC. Amino acid sequence: CASSLGEREYEQYF.

J is TRBJ1-6 and V is TRBV19; D is perhaps TRBD1 (5 bases). This CDR3 is 16 amino acids long. Germline CDR1 reads LNHDA; CDR2 reads SQIVND (reference sequence). Trimming removed 5 bases at V and 8 bases at J, with 19 bases between. CDR3 loop: CASSPGTAFLDSPLHF. The CDR3 nucleotides are TGTGCCAGTAGTCCCGGGACGGCCTTTCTCGATTCACCCCTCCACTTT.

The chain has TRBV20-1 and TRBJ1-2, with 10 bases lining up with TRBD1. The CDR3 is made up of 18 amino acids. Germline trimming cut 0 bases from V and 4 bases from J; bases unmatched to any gene: 14. The germline V gene encodes CDR1 DFQATT and CDR2 SNEGSKA (reference sequence). CDR3 coding DNA: TGCAGTGCTAGAGACTGGGCCGGGACAGGGGCCAACGGCTATGGCTACACCTTC. Amino acid sequence: CSARDWAGTGANGYGYTF.

V is TRBV5-8 and J is TRBJ1-1; tentatively, D is TRBD1 (5 bases). V lost 4 bases to trimming and J lost 0 bases, with 16 bases between them. CDR3 length equals 16 residues. Looked up from germline, CDR1 is SGHTS and CDR2 is YDEGEE. CDR3 DNA: TGTGCCAGCAGCCCAGAATTAGACAGTCTGAACACTGAAGCTTTCTTT. Translation: CASSPELDSLNTEAFF.

This chain connects TRBV5-4 to TRBJ2-1; perhaps TRBD1 as D (6 bases). Germline V gene data show CDR1 as SGHNT and CDR2 as YYREEE (reference sequence). Trimming took off 1 base at V and 7 bases at J, with 12 bases between the two ends. This CDR3 is 14 amino acids long. The CDR3 loop reads CASSLSRGGNEQFF. CDR3 nucleotides: TGTGCCAGCAGCTTGTCCCGAGGGGGAAATGAGCAGTTCTTC.

This clonotype has a single count. This chain connects TRBV3-1 to TRBJ2-5; 10 bases align to TRBD2. The CDR3 length is 15 residues. The V gene end was trimmed by 5 bases and the J gene end by 5 bases; junction bases not matched to a gene: 8. CDR1 LGHDT and CDR2 YNNKEL come from the germline V gene (reference sequence). CDR3 sequence (DNA): TGTGCCAGCAGCGCCGGGACTAGCGACTGGGAGACCCAGTACTTC. Its protein product is CASSAGTSDWETQYF.

The chain has TRBV3-1 and TRBJ2-1, with D unresolved. The CDR3 has 16 amino acids. Trimming left V 0 bases short and J 5 bases short, with 14 bases between. Germline lookup yields CDR1 LGHDT and CDR2 YNNKEL (reference sequence). The CDR3 region is CASSQEPGPTDNEQFF. CDR3 nucleotide sequence: TGTGCCAGCAGCCAAGAACCGGGTCCCACGGACAATGAGCAGTTCTTC.

The chain joins TRBV6-5 to TRBJ2-4; D is unclear. This CDR3 is 15 amino acids long. Germline V gene lookup returns CDR1 MNHEY and CDR2 SVGAGI. Trimming removed 5 bases at V and 0 bases at J, with 11 bases between. The CDR3 loop is CASSHLSEAKNIQYF. The CDR3 DNA reads TGTGCCAGCAGTCATCTATCAGAAGCCAAAAACATTCAGTACTTC.

This clonotype was observed a single time. CDR3 in DNA: TGTGCCACGACAGGGGGATCACTAGACTCCTACAATGAGCAGTTCTTC. Amino acids: CATTGGSLDSYNEQFF. The rearrangement joins TRBV24-1 to TRBJ2-1; 9 nucleotides agree with TRBD1. The CDR3 runs to 16 residues. Looked up from germline, CDR1 is KGHDR and CDR2 is SFDVKD. The V gene end was trimmed by 10 bases and the J gene end by 0 bases; junction bases not matched to a gene: 9.

J is TRBJ2-5 and V is TRBV6-5; 9 positions match TRBD1. With V trimmed by 2 bases and J by 2 bases, 3 bases remained unmatched. Germline assignment: CDR1 MNHEY and CDR2 SVGAGI. The CDR3 runs 15 residues. The CDR3 here is CASSYRDRAQETQYF. CDR3 sequence (DNA): TGTGCCAGCAGTTACCGGGACAGGGCACAAGAGACCCAGTACTTC.

This sequence joins TRBV30 and TRBJ2-2; D perhaps matches TRBD2 (5 bases). Deletions cut 2 bases from V and 6 bases from J, with 13 bases between. The CDR3 sequence is 14 residues long. Germline V gives CDR1 GTSNPN, CDR2 SVGIG (reference sequence). CDR3 in DNA: TGTGCCTGGAGTAGAGGGCGGTTGGCCGGGGAGCTGTTTTTT. This sequence encodes CAWSRGRLAGELFF.

This chain links TRBV30 with TRBJ2-1; D is unresolved. V was pared by 1 base and J by 6 bases, with 4 bases between. The CDR3 length is 11 residues. Germline lookup yields CDR1 GTSNPN and CDR2 SVGIG (reference sequence). The CDR3 spells CAWSGGNEQFF. In nucleotides, the CDR3 is TGTGCCTGGAGTGGTGGCAATGAGCAGTTCTTC. Full variable domain (rest looked up from reference TRBV30 and TRBJ2-1): SQTIHQWPATLVQPVGSPLSLECTVEGTSNPNLYWYRQAAGRGLQLLFYSVGIGQISSEVPQNLSASRPQDRQFILSSKKLLLSDSGFYLCAWSGGNEQFFGPGTRLTVL.